This T cell receptor (beta chain) was sequenced during a study of T cell changes during pregnancy in multiple sclerosis. CDR1 and CDR2 from the germline V gene are SGHVS and FQNEAQ. V gave up 4 bases and J gave up 5 bases, with 15 bases separating them. The CDR3 spans 14 residues. Assay used: immunoSEQ multiplex PCR; TCRdb lists only in-frame clones, some missing. The table includes tens of thousands of clones, over 70% detected once. This clonotype was obtained from a female donor in good health, enrolled as a control in a pregnancy study. The starting material was peripheral blood, obtained in the first trimester of pregnancy. The J gene is TRBJ2-7, the V gene TRBV7-8, with D possibly TRBD2 on 6 matching bases. The DNA for the CDR3 is TGTGCCAGCAGCTCCGCAGGGCTAGCGCACGAGCAGTACTTC. As protein: CASSSAGLAHEQYF. Looking up the rest from reference TRBV7-8 and TRBJ2-7 gives the full variable domain: GAGVSQSPRYKVAKRGQDVALRCDPISGHVSLFWYQQALGQGPEFLTYFQNEAQLDKSGLPSDRFFAERPEGSVSTLKIQRTQQEDSAVYLCASSSAGLAHEQYFGPGTRLTVT.